This entry describes one T cell receptor beta chain. This clonotype was picked up many times. Its antigen is currently not known. No qualities accompany the bases; no much larger clone lies one base away. Ophthalmopathy patients were characterized by moderately to severely active disease, a Clinical Activity Score of at least 3, a NOSPECS grade of at least 4, and a disease duration under 3 months. Patients with other autoimmune diseases, uncontrolled infections, pregnancy or lactation were excluded. Clinical symptoms, serum thyroxine, TRAb, thyroid ultrasound and orbital computed tomography formed the basis of the diagnosis. Ficoll-Paque density gradient centrifugation was used to isolate PBMCs from about 9 ml of fresh peripheral blood. Total RNA was extracted using Trizol reagent, and RNA quality was checked on an Agilent 2100 Bioanalyzer. The data are from a study of Graves' ophthalmopathy and Graves' hyperthyroidism listed by TCRdb under 2018. With regard to the full study: Peripheral blood samples were taken at the time of initial diagnosis, before any treatment was given. Once sampling was done, hyperthyroidism patients were given methimazole at a starting dose of 30 mg daily, while ophthalmopathy patients were given high-dose intravenous methylprednisolone. TCR beta repertoire signatures were used to distinguish Graves' ophthalmopathy from Graves' hyperthyroidism and to predict progression to ophthalmopathy. The independent validation cohort included some 19 hyperthyroidism patients plus 17 patients who later progressed from hyperthyroidism to ophthalmopathy. To explore V-J signatures that distinguish ophthalmopathy from hyperthyroidism, a discovery set of around 100 patients was enrolled, made up of 40 to 45 with ophthalmopathy and around 57 with stable hyperthyroidism. For training and testing, the 80 to 100 patients in the discovery cohort were randomly divided in a 7:3 ratio. In more than five hyperthyroidism patients, T-cell repertoires of thyroid tissue and blood were compared. In total, 135 blood samples were TCR-sequenced: approximately 42 ophthalmopathy, approximately 80 hyperthyroidism and some 17 hyperthyroidism-to-ophthalmopathy patients.

Spanning cysteine to phenylalanine, the CDR3 consists of 16 amino acids. Only CDR3 DNA remains: 48 bases, in frame from the first base. The CDR1 and CDR2 encoded by the germline V gene are LGHNA and YSLEER. A distance of 6 bases separates the germline ends of V and J, which lose 0 bases and 0 bases respectively. General findings and caveats noted by the study authors: Ophthalmopathy was separated from stable hyperthyroidism by the 13-signature model with 85% to 90% sensitivity and around 81% specificity in cross-validation and with 80%/75% in the test set. In validation, the model predicted ophthalmopathy progression with more than 55% sensitivity and about 73% specificity; eleven to twelve predicted patients were CT-confirmed with GO in a median of about 6.1 months. Sample size was not predetermined statistically, and investigators were not blinded to group allocation. Among expanded thyroid clonotypes with frequency above 0.001, most also showed up in blood, which suggests that blood repertoires may reflect the thyroid immune response.

For repertoire sequencing, TCR beta CDR3 regions were amplified from RNA transcripts. The first round of RT-PCR was done with HTBI primers and the Qiagen OneStep RT-PCR kit, and was followed by a second round of multiplex PCR, then size selection and purification. Sequencing of the libraries was carried out on an Illumina HiSeq2000 in paired-end mode with 100 bp reads. Under the source paper's analysis protocol: SOAPnuke was used to process the reads, removing any read that contained adapters or uncalled bases, had a mean Phred below 15, or lacked an exact match to the constant primer or identifier. COPE v1.2.5 was used to merge high-quality paired reads. Each unique nucleotide sequence was defined as a clonotype, and clonotypes were aligned to IMGT TRB V, D and J references with MiTCR v1.1. Analysis was restricted to V-J combinations with a frequency above 0.0001, which covered about 99% of repertoires. A TCR clonal expansion and chaos score per V-J combination was defined as the ratio of F50 clonal expansion to chaos observed in the TCRdist matrix. Features were reduced by Welch's t-statistics and random forest to about a dozen V-J combinations, which fed a naive Bayes classifier. The similarity between thyroid and blood repertoires was quantified using the Morisita-Horn index. TCRdb applied fastp at Q25 and MiXCR to the public reads, then kept only in-frame beta chains. Here each entry gathers all rows of one CDR3 protein and keeps the most common genes and DNA. These V and J calls originate from TCRdb's pipeline instead of the authors' own analysis. The sample table shows some 150,000 distinct CDR3 sequences, and approximately 40% are seen once. Of the sample, roughly 9% is held by the ten largest clones.

This receptor chain uses TRBV4-3 and TRBJ2-6, with a weak D call of TRBD2 (5 bases match). Sequencing was performed on peripheral blood. This TCR came from a man under 40 with Graves' ophthalmopathy. Donor details come from another sample of the same person, matched by shared clones. Here is the DNA: TGCGCCAGCAGCCAAGATGGGAGCTCTGGGGCCAACGTCCTGACTTTC. The resulting protein is CASSQDGSSGANVLTF.